These 23 T cell receptor beta chains share one sample of origin, sequenced in a study of shared clonotypes between healthy human individuals. Assay used: immunoSEQ multiplex PCR; TCRdb lists only in-frame clones, some missing. This table holds some 2,000,000 clones, almost 96% found once. The source material was naive CD4+ T cells sorted from blood. Described subset: CD45RA+ positively selected. These receptors were taken from a man in his late teens or twenties in good health.

The chain uses TRBV9 and TRBJ1-2; 7 bases align to TRBD1. The V and J ends lost 4 bases and 8 bases, in that order; junction bases with no gene match: 11. CDR3 length equals 14 residues. Germline assignment: CDR1 SGDLS and CDR2 YYNGEE. The CDR3 reads CASSRATGAGGYTF. CDR3 nucleotide sequence: TGTGCCAGCAGCCGCGCTACAGGGGCTGGAGGCTACACCTTC.

The CDR3: CASSKSGGQSGFNYGYTF. CDR3 in DNA: TGTGCCAGCAGCAAATCGGGGGGACAAAGTGGATTTAACTATGGCTACACCTTC. The gene calls are TRBV21-1 and TRBJ1-2. TRBV21-1 is designated a pseudogene. CDR3 length: 18 residues.

This clone came up a few times. V is TRBV2 and J is TRBJ2-7, with unresolved D. This CDR3 region has 14 residues. V was shortened by 3 bases and J by 0 bases, with 9 bases between the two germline ends. Germline values: CDR1 SNHLY, CDR2 FYNNEI. The CDR3 DNA reads as TGTGCCAGCAGTGACAGGTTAAGCTCCTACGAGCAGTACTTC. It is translated as CASSDRLSSYEQYF.

The gene calls are TRBV5-4 and TRBJ2-1, with 10 bases fitting TRBD1. The germline CDR1 and CDR2 sequences are SGHNT and YYREEE (reference sequence). The CDR3 sequence is 16 residues long. The V segment lost 4 bases and the J segment 3 bases; nucleotides outside the gene matches: 7. The CDR3 is CASSASTGGHYNEQFF. The CDR3 DNA follows: TGTGCCAGCAGCGCGTCGACAGGGGGCCACTACAATGAGCAGTTCTTC.

The chain links TRBV10-3 to TRBJ1-1; possibly TRBD1 for D (5 bases). This CDR3 spans 13 amino acids. V gave up 3 bases and J gave up 4 bases, with 9 bases separating them. Germline V gene lookup returns CDR1 ENHRY and CDR2 SYGVKD. In nucleotides, the CDR3 is TGTGCCATCAGTGAATTCGGGGGCACTGAAGCTTTCTTT. Translation: CAISEFGGTEAFF.

The J gene is TRBJ2-7, the V gene TRBV28, with 11 bases that match TRBD2. Germline loops: CDR1 MDHEN, CDR2 SYDVKM. This CDR3 region has 14 residues. V shed 11 bases and J 2 bases; nucleotides not matched to a gene: 8. The CDR3 loop is CAVLAGGPAYEQYF. The CDR3 DNA is TGTGCCGTCTTAGCGGGGGGGCCTGCCTACGAGCAGTACTTC. Together with reference TRBV28 and TRBJ2-7, the CDR3 gives the full variable domain: DVKVTQSSRYLVKRTGEKVFLECVQDMDHENMFWYRQDPGLGLRLIYFSYDVKMKEKGDIPEGYSVSREKKERFSLILESASTNQTSMYLCAVLAGGPAYEQYFGPGTRLTVT.

The chain couples TRBV11-2 to TRBJ2-5, with D perhaps matching TRBD1 or TRBD2 (6 bases each). Germline V gene sequence: CDR1 SGHAT, CDR2 FQNNGV. The V and J ends lost 5 bases and 4 bases respectively, with 14 bases between them. There are 14 residues in the CDR3. Here the CDR3 reads CASSQVGGRETQYF. The DNA for the CDR3 is TGTGCCAGCAGCCAAGTTGGGGGGCGAGAGACCCAGTACTTC.

The chain couples TRBV5-1 to TRBJ1-1; the D is unclear. The CDR3 has 14 amino acids. The germline gives CDR1 SGHRS, CDR2 YFSETQ. Trimming removed 2 bases from V and 0 bases from J, with 8 bases in between. The CDR3 here is CASSFLGMNTEAFF. The CDR3 region has the DNA TGCGCCAGCAGCTTTTTGGGTATGAACACTGAAGCTTTCTTT.

The chain is built from TRBV7-2 and TRBJ2-2, with 7 bases fitting TRBD2. The CDR3 runs 16 residues. Per the germline V gene, CDR1 is SGHTA and CDR2 is FQGNSA. The V gene end was trimmed by 0 bases and the J gene end by 4 bases; junction bases not matched to a gene: 5. In DNA, the CDR3 is TGTGCCAGCAGCTTAGCGGGGCTAGCGGCCACCGGGGAGCTGTTTTTT. Residues: CASSLAGLAATGELFF. Drawing the rest from reference TRBV7-2 and TRBJ2-2, the complete variable domain is GAGVSQSPSNKVTEKGKDVELRCDPISGHTALYWYRQSLGQGLEFLIYFQGNSAPDKSGLPSDRFSAERTGGSVSTLTIQRTQQEDSAVYLCASSLAGLAATGELFFGEGSRLTVL.

The J gene is TRBJ1-1, the V gene TRBV6-4; 7 bases line up with TRBD1. V shed 9 bases and J 10 bases; nucleotides not matched to a gene: 11. The CDR3 has 12 amino acids. Looked up from germline, CDR1 is MRHNA and CDR2 is SNTAGT. The CDR3 DNA sequence: TGTGCCAGACGACAGGGCACCGGTGGAGCTTTCTTT. Translating gives CARRQGTGGAFF.

The gene calls are TRBV5-6 and TRBJ2-7; 9 nucleotides align to TRBD1. J was trimmed by 4 bases and V by 0 bases; bases with no gene match: 8. The CDR3 is 16 residues long. Germline CDR1 SGHDT, CDR2 YYEEEE. The chain's CDR3 is CASSLALGQGVYEQYF. The CDR3 DNA is TGTGCCAGCAGCTTGGCCTTGGGACAGGGTGTTTACGAGCAGTACTTC. The complete variable domain, with remaining parts taken from reference TRBV5-6 and TRBJ2-7, reads DAGVTQSPTHLIKTRGQQVTLRCSPKSGHDTVSWYQQALGQGPQFIFQYYEEEERQRGNFPDRFSGHQFPNYSSELNVNALLLGDSALYLCASSLALGQGVYEQYFGPGTRLTVT.

A few counts support this clone. Other DNA sequences in the sample encode the same CDR3. The chain is built from TRBV5-1 and TRBJ2-7, with a tentative D call TRBD1 (5 bases). The CDR3 is 11 residues long. V dropped 2 bases and J dropped 7 bases, with 7 bases sitting between them. Germline assignment: CDR1 SGHRS and CDR2 YFSETQ. The CDR3, as DNA: TGCGCCAGCAGCTTAGACAGAGAGCAGTACTTC. This sequence encodes CASSLDREQYF. The full variable domain, its missing parts supplied by reference TRBV5-1 and TRBJ2-7, is KAGVTQTPRYLIKTRGQQVTLSCSPISGHRSVSWYQQTPGQGLQFLFEYFSETQRNKGNFPGRFSGRQFSNSRSEMNVSTLELGDSALYLCASSLDREQYFGPGTRLTVT.

V and J are TRBV27 and TRBJ1-2, with 8 bases matching TRBD1. The CDR3 is 12 residues long. Germline V lookup: CDR1 MNHEY, CDR2 SMNVEV (reference sequence). After removal of 4 bases from V and 7 bases from J, the junction contained 2 bases not matched to a gene. The CDR3 protein is CASSSQGVGYTF. In nucleotides, the CDR3 is TGTGCCAGCAGTTCACAGGGGGTTGGCTACACCTTC.

This chain joins TRBV5-1 and TRBJ2-7; TRBD1 might be the D (7 bases). Between the trimmed V and J ends, which lost 5 bases and 3 bases, there was a span of 18 bases. The length of the CDR3 is 15 residues. Germline CDR1 and CDR2: SGHRS and YFSETQ. CDR3 in amino acids: CASSDQGGGGYEQYF. The CDR3 region has the DNA TGCGCCAGCAGTGATCAGGGGGGCGGCGGCTACGAGCAGTACTTC.

The CDR3 here is CASSLSDQQETQYF. In DNA form, the CDR3 reads TGTGCCAGCTCACTCTCGGATCAACAAGAGACCCAGTACTTC. The V gene is TRBV18, the J gene TRBJ2-5; D gene uncertain. Trimming stripped 4 bases from V and 2 bases from J, with 11 bases between. The V gene's germline CDR1 is KGHSH and CDR2 LQKENI. The CDR3 is 14 amino acids.

V is TRBV11-3 and J is TRBJ2-3; D is undetermined. Between the trimmed V and J ends, which lost 3 bases and 4 bases, there was a span of 5 bases. The CDR3 length is 12 residues. From germline, CDR1 is SGHNT and CDR2 YENEEA. CDR3 region: CASSLRSDTQYF. CDR3 sequence (DNA): TGTGCCAGCAGCTTGAGGTCAGATACGCAGTATTTT.

This chain joins TRBV27 and TRBJ2-2; the match to TRBD2 covers 13 bases. V shed 7 bases, J shed 3 bases, and the junction held 5 bases outside the gene matches. The CDR3 contains 16 residues. Germline V gene sequence: CDR1 MNHEY, CDR2 SMNVEV (reference sequence). In DNA, the CDR3 is TGTGCCAGCAAAGGACTAGCGGGAGACGACACCGGGGAGCTGTTTTTT. It translates to CASKGLAGDDTGELFF.

The chain has TRBV5-4 and TRBJ1-2; no clear D. Germline values: CDR1 SGHNT, CDR2 YYREEE (reference sequence). V was cut by 4 bases and J by 10 bases, with 17 bases left in between. The CDR3 is 13 residues long. CDR3 in amino acids: CASSLFGQEDYTF. CDR3 sequence (DNA): TGTGCCAGCAGCCTGTTTGGCCAGGAAGACTACACCTTC. Full variable domain (outside the CDR3, taken from reference TRBV5-4 and TRBJ1-2): ETGVTQSPTHLIKTRGQQVTLRCSSQSGHNTVSWYQQALGQGPQFIFQYYREEENGRGNFPPRFSGLQFPNYSSELNVNALELDDSALYLCASSLFGQEDYTFGSGTRLTVV.

This clone is a singleton in its sample. The rearrangement uses TRBV19 and TRBJ2-3, with 7 bases fitting TRBD2. V shed 2 bases and J 0 bases; nucleotides not matched to a gene: 5. The CDR3 loop spans 16 amino acids. Germline V gene sequence: CDR1 LNHDA, CDR2 SQIVND (reference sequence). This chain's CDR3 is CASSISLASSTDTQYF. As DNA, the CDR3 is TGTGCCAGTAGTATATCACTAGCGTCTAGCACAGATACGCAGTATTTT.

The rearrangement uses TRBV7-6 and TRBJ2-3; D might be TRBD1 (5 bases). The CDR3 is 16 residues long. The germline V gene encodes CDR1 SGHVS and CDR2 FNYEAQ. V was clipped by 1 base and J by 0 bases, with 11 bases between them. CDR3 in DNA: TGTGCCAGCAGCTTAGGGCAGGGATTTAGCACAGATACGCAGTATTTT. The encoded protein is CASSLGQGFSTDTQYF.

V usage is TRBV6-5 and J usage is TRBJ2-7; 8 bases are shared with TRBD2. This CDR3 spans 15 amino acids. Trimming removed 6 bases from V and 2 bases from J; junction bases left unmatched: 9. Germline CDR1 is MNHEY and CDR2 is SVGAGI. The CDR3 spells CASSLLPAGAYEQYF. As DNA, the CDR3 is TGTGCCAGCAGCCTTCTACCAGCGGGAGCCTACGAGCAGTACTTC.

This clone was found once. The chain uses TRBV29-1 and TRBJ1-1; D possibly corresponds to TRBD1 (5 bases). The CDR3 spans 13 residues. V lost 2 bases, J lost 4 bases, and 11 bases lay in between. Per germline, CDR1 SQVTM and CDR2 ANQGSEA. The CDR3 loop reads CSVELQEGTEAFF. Written as DNA, the CDR3 is TGCAGCGTTGAACTACAGGAGGGCACTGAAGCTTTCTTT.

V gene TRBV7-2 combines with J gene TRBJ2-3, with D perhaps being TRBD1 or TRBD2 (5 bases each). CDR3 length equals 14 residues. V was shortened by 2 bases and J by 4 bases, with 10 bases between the two germline ends. In germline, CDR1 is SGHTA, CDR2 FQGNSA. CDR3 amino acids: CASSLPGTADTQYF. CDR3 bases: TGTGCCAGCAGCTTACCAGGGACCGCAGATACGCAGTATTTT.